This TCR beta chain emerged from a study of cytomegalovirus exposure and HLA in healthy donors. On this clone: Antigen unknown.

Overall study results and limits: The study designated 150 or so TCR beta chains cytomegalovirus-associated.

Profiled with immunoSEQ multiplex PCR; TCRdb holds only in-frame clones, not every one. The sample lists about 73,000 clones; approximately 94% were seen once. Sequences were obtained from PBMCs. The origin of this receptor is a woman between 18 and 29 years old in good health and CMV-seropositive.

Here the CDR3 DNA reads TGTGCCAGCAGCGTAGCTCGCAGGGGGCGCGACTATGGCTACACCTTC. Its protein product is CASSVARRGRDYGYTF. This chain uses TRBV9 with TRBJ1-2; 8 bases align to TRBD1. This CDR3 spans 16 amino acids. In germline, CDR1 is SGDLS, CDR2 YYNGEE. Unmatched junction bases numbered 7, after V lost 0 bases and J lost 3 bases. Full variable domain (outside the CDR3, taken from reference TRBV9 and TRBJ1-2): DSGVTQTPKHLITATGQRVTLRCSPRSGDLSVYWYQQSLDQGLQFLIQYYNGEERAKGNILERFSAQQFPDLHSELNLSSLELGDSALYFCASSVARRGRDYGYTFGSGTRLTVV.